Listed below are T cell receptor beta chains from one sample, sequenced in a study of metastatic and nonmetastatic thyroid tumors. TCRdb re-called the PCR reads with MiXCR. The sample holds some 20,000 clones, roughly 24% seen once. Sequenced material: tumor tissue. All receptors derive from a female donor with papillary thyroid cancer or a benign thyroid nodule (not recorded which). Some clones in this sample may be carry-over from other donors' samples. The CDR3 runs from the conserved cysteine through the conserved F or W. D genes are given only for firm matches. A row's size may be missing; if present it is once, few, many or a size class.

d_call: -
clone_size: medium-sized
j_call: TRBJ2-1
v_call: TRBV20-1
cdr3_aa: CSAEGTYNEQFF
cdr3_nt: TGCAGTGCTGAGGGAACCTACAATGAGCAGTTCTTC

d_call: TRBD1
clone_size: -
j_call: TRBJ1-3
v_call: TRBV20-1
cdr3_aa: CSASDDRGTGNTIYF
cdr3_nt: TGCAGTGCTAGTGACGACAGGGGGACTGGAAACACCATATATTTT

d_call: -
clone_size: -
j_call: TRBJ1-1
v_call: TRBV20-1
cdr3_aa: CSASPPPGATEAFF
cdr3_nt: TGCAGTGCTAGTCCCCCCCCGGGGGCCACTGAAGCTTTCTTT

d_call: -
clone_size: few
j_call: TRBJ1-2
v_call: TRBV6-5
cdr3_aa: CASRYISTGPFYGYTF
cdr3_nt: TGTGCCAGCAGATATATATCGACAGGTCCATTCTATGGCTACACCTTC

d_call: -
clone_size: medium-sized
j_call: TRBJ2-7
v_call: TRBV9
cdr3_aa: CASSVGGSSYEQYF
cdr3_nt: TGTGCCAGCAGCGTTGGCGGTTCCTCCTACGAGCAGTACTTC

d_call: TRBD2
clone_size: few
j_call: TRBJ2-3
v_call: TRBV4-1
cdr3_aa: CASSQGTSGGASTDTQYF
cdr3_nt: TGCGCCAGCAGCCAGGGGACTAGCGGGGGTGCTAGCACAGATACGCAGTATTTT

d_call: -
clone_size: many
j_call: TRBJ2-7
v_call: TRBV2
cdr3_aa: CASSDPWRGDVLEQYF
cdr3_nt: TGTGCCAGTAGTGATCCTTGGAGGGGCGACGTTCTGGAGCAGTACTTC

d_call: -
clone_size: -
j_call: TRBJ2-7
v_call: TRBV3-1
cdr3_aa: CANIRGAYEQYF
cdr3_nt: TGTGCCAACATCCGCGGGGCCTACGAGCAGTACTTC

d_call: TRBD2
clone_size: many
j_call: TRBJ2-1
v_call: TRBV7-2
cdr3_aa: CASSLGLAYNEQFF
cdr3_nt: TGTGCCAGCAGCTTGGGACTAGCCTACAATGAGCAGTTCTTC

d_call: TRBD1
clone_size: many
j_call: TRBJ2-1
v_call: TRBV7-3
cdr3_aa: CASSLTGQGRLYNEQFF
cdr3_nt: TGTGCCAGCAGCTTAACAGGACAGGGTAGGCTTTACAATGAGCAGTTCTTC

d_call: -
clone_size: few
j_call: TRBJ2-7
v_call: TRBV28
cdr3_aa: CASSLSSRAHEQYF
cdr3_nt: TGTGCCAGCAGTTTGTCATCCAGGGCACACGAGCAGTATTTC

d_call: -
clone_size: -
j_call: TRBJ2-1
v_call: TRBV3-1
cdr3_aa: CASSQDLGFGVVSYNEQFF
cdr3_nt: TGTGCCAGCAGCCAAGATCTTGGATTCGGGGTGGTTTCCTACAATGAGCAGTTCTTC

d_call: -
clone_size: medium-sized
j_call: TRBJ1-3
v_call: TRBV28
cdr3_aa: CASSATGPGNTIYF
cdr3_nt: TGTGCCAGCAGCGCTACAGGTCCAGGAAACACCATATATTTT

d_call: TRBD1
clone_size: medium-sized
j_call: TRBJ1-2
v_call: TRBV20-1
cdr3_aa: CSARETGGGYTF
cdr3_nt: TGCAGTGCTAGAGAGACAGGGGGTGGCTACACCTTC

d_call: -
clone_size: few
j_call: TRBJ2-7
v_call: TRBV24-1
cdr3_aa: CANSDPRDSENYEQYF
cdr3_nt: TGTGCCAACAGTGACCCGCGGGACAGTGAGAACTACGAGCAGTACTTC

d_call: TRBD2
clone_size: few
j_call: TRBJ2-2
v_call: TRBV28
cdr3_aa: CASSFRLAGANEHRVAVF
cdr3_nt: TGTGCCAGCAGTTTTAGGCTAGCGGGTGCTAACGAACACCGGGTAGCTGTTTTT

d_call: -
clone_size: -
j_call: TRBJ2-2
v_call: TRBV27
cdr3_aa: CASSYQGLYTGELFF
cdr3_nt: TGTGCCAGCAGTTACCAGGGATTGTACACCGGGGAGCTGTTTTTT

d_call: -
clone_size: few
j_call: TRBJ1-4
v_call: TRBV6-1
cdr3_aa: CASSDSQKTKLFF
cdr3_nt: TGTGCCAGCAGTGACTCCCAGAAAACCAAACTGTTTTTT

d_call: -
clone_size: -
j_call: TRBJ2-3
v_call: TRBV7-3
cdr3_aa: CASSDLGFGDTQYF
cdr3_nt: TGTGCCAGCAGCGATCTAGGCTTTGGGGATACGCAGTATTTT

d_call: -
clone_size: many
j_call: TRBJ2-4
v_call: TRBV6-1
cdr3_aa: CASSFTDSKNIQYF
cdr3_nt: TGTGCCAGCAGTTTTACAGATTCCAAAAACATTCAGTACTTC

d_call: TRBD1
clone_size: -
j_call: TRBJ1-6
v_call: TRBV4-3
cdr3_aa: CASSQDRTGLSPLHF
cdr3_nt: TGCGCCAGCAGCCAAGATAGGACAGGGTTGTCGCCCCTCCACTTT

d_call: -
clone_size: few
j_call: TRBJ1-2
v_call: TRBV6-1
cdr3_aa: CASSTYGYTF
cdr3_nt: TGTGCCAGCAGTACTTATGGCTACACCTTC

d_call: -
clone_size: few
j_call: TRBJ1-3
v_call: TRBV18
cdr3_aa: CASSPNSGDVGNTIYF
cdr3_nt: TGTGCCAGCTCACCCAACTCAGGGGACGTAGGAAACACCATATATTTT

d_call: TRBD2
clone_size: -
j_call: TRBJ2-7
v_call: TRBV7-2
cdr3_aa: CASSLSGMGEQYF
cdr3_nt: TGTGCCAGCAGCTTAAGCGGGATGGGCGAGCAGTACTTC

d_call: -
clone_size: -
j_call: TRBJ2-1
v_call: TRBV7-8
cdr3_aa: CASSSLGLNEQFF
cdr3_nt: TGTGCCAGCAGCAGCCTCGGACTCAATGAGCAGTTCTTC

d_call: -
clone_size: many
j_call: TRBJ2-1
v_call: TRBV5-5
cdr3_aa: CASSRIAAYNEQFF
cdr3_nt: TGTGCCAGCAGCCGGATAGCGGCTTACAATGAGCAGTTCTTC

d_call: -
clone_size: -
j_call: TRBJ1-1
v_call: TRBV20-1
cdr3_aa: CSANGLGHGGTEAFF
cdr3_nt: TGCAGTGCGAACGGGTTGGGGCATGGGGGCACTGAAGCTTTCTTT

d_call: -
clone_size: medium-sized
j_call: TRBJ1-2
v_call: TRBV15
cdr3_aa: CATSRDSLLWSGEGYTF
cdr3_nt: TGTGCCACCAGCAGAGATAGTCTTCTTTGGTCAGGGGAAGGCTACACCTTC

d_call: -
clone_size: many
j_call: TRBJ1-1
v_call: TRBV25-1
cdr3_aa: CASSTNLPLVKYGQANTEAFF
cdr3_nt: TGTGCCAGCAGCACTAATCTCCCCCTTGTTAAATATGGTCAGGCGAACACTGAAGCTTTCTTT

d_call: -
clone_size: once
j_call: TRBJ1-1
v_call: TRBV5-6
cdr3_aa: CASSFHLVGGVRTEAFF
cdr3_nt: TGTGCCAGCAGCTTCCATCTCGTAGGGGGGGTGCGTACTGAAGCTTTCTTT

d_call: -
clone_size: -
j_call: TRBJ2-7
v_call: TRBV7-9
cdr3_aa: CASSPLNMGLYEQYF
cdr3_nt: TGTGCCAGCAGCCCTCTGAATATGGGGCTGTACGAGCAGTACTTC

d_call: -
clone_size: once
j_call: TRBJ1-5
v_call: TRBV20-1
cdr3_aa: CSGRDTIGAGQPQHF
cdr3_nt: TGCAGTGGTAGAGATACAATAGGAGCGGGTCAGCCACAGCATTTT

d_call: -
clone_size: many
j_call: TRBJ2-3
v_call: TRBV15
cdr3_aa: CATSRDLSRGGTDTQYF
cdr3_nt: TGTGCCACCAGCAGAGATCTATCCAGGGGAGGCACAGATACGCAGTATTTT

d_call: -
clone_size: -
j_call: TRBJ2-7
v_call: TRBV18
cdr3_aa: CASSQGTYEQYF
cdr3_nt: TGTGCCAGCTCACAAGGGACCTACGAGCAGTACTTC

d_call: -
clone_size: -
j_call: TRBJ2-3
v_call: TRBV28
cdr3_aa: CASSFYATDTQYF
cdr3_nt: TGTGCCAGTAGTTTTTACGCCACAGATACGCAGTATTTT

d_call: -
clone_size: -
j_call: TRBJ2-1
v_call: TRBV28
cdr3_aa: CASSQDLRVNEQFF
cdr3_nt: TGTGCCAGCAGCCAAGATCTCCGGGTCAATGAGCAGTTCTTC

d_call: TRBD2
clone_size: many
j_call: TRBJ2-5
v_call: TRBV20-1
cdr3_aa: CSAESGRGVETQYF
cdr3_nt: TGCAGTGCGGAAAGCGGGAGAGGTGTAGAGACCCAGTACTTC

d_call: -
clone_size: many
j_call: TRBJ2-3
v_call: TRBV28
cdr3_aa: CASSSPLAASTDTQYF
cdr3_nt: TGTGCCAGCAGTTCTCCCCTGGCGGCTAGCACAGATACGCAGTATTTT

d_call: -
clone_size: -
j_call: TRBJ2-3
v_call: TRBV2
cdr3_aa: CASSPGTGSTDTQYF
cdr3_nt: TGTGCAAGCAGTCCCGGGACGGGGAGCACAGATACGCAGTATTTT

d_call: TRBD1
clone_size: many
j_call: TRBJ2-7
v_call: TRBV4-2
cdr3_aa: CASSQGTGGAYEQYF
cdr3_nt: TGTGCCAGCAGCCAAGGGACAGGGGGCGCCTACGAGCAGTACTTC

d_call: -
clone_size: -
j_call: TRBJ2-5
v_call: TRBV28
cdr3_aa: CASRRGWGCTQYF
cdr3_nt: TGTGCCAGCAGAAGGGGGTGGGGCTGTACCCAGTACTTC

d_call: -
clone_size: medium-sized
j_call: TRBJ2-1
v_call: TRBV29-1
cdr3_aa: CSGQVYNEQFF
cdr3_nt: TGCAGCGGACAGGTCTACAATGAGCAGTTCTTC

d_call: -
clone_size: many
j_call: TRBJ1-1
v_call: TRBV20-1
cdr3_aa: CSAKLQVNTEAFF
cdr3_nt: TGCAGTGCGAAACTTCAGGTGAACACTGAAGCTTTCTTT

d_call: TRBD2
clone_size: medium-sized
j_call: TRBJ2-3
v_call: TRBV7-2
cdr3_aa: CASSPWTSGKTDTQYF
cdr3_nt: TGTGCCAGCAGCCCGTGGACTAGCGGGAAAACAGATACGCAGTATTTT

d_call: -
clone_size: many
j_call: TRBJ2-5
v_call: TRBV2
cdr3_aa: CASSEEQGSGETQYF
cdr3_nt: TGTGCCAGCAGTGAGGAACAGGGGAGCGGGGAGACCCAGTACTTC

d_call: -
clone_size: many
j_call: TRBJ1-2
v_call: TRBV20-1
cdr3_aa: CSAIQGGGLYGYTF
cdr3_nt: TGCAGTGCTATACAGGGCGGAGGCCTCTATGGCTACACCTTC

d_call: TRBD2
clone_size: -
j_call: TRBJ2-3
v_call: TRBV20-1
cdr3_aa: CSVVAGGDTQYF
cdr3_nt: TGCAGTGTGGTAGCGGGAGGGGATACGCAGTATTTT

d_call: -
clone_size: many
j_call: TRBJ2-3
v_call: TRBV4-1
cdr3_aa: CASSLSDTTDTQYF
cdr3_nt: TGCGCCAGCAGCCTGAGTGACACAACCGATACGCAGTATTTT

d_call: TRBD2
clone_size: many
j_call: TRBJ2-1
v_call: TRBV27
cdr3_aa: CASSNYRTSGIYNEQFF
cdr3_nt: TGTGCCAGCAGCAACTACAGGACTAGCGGGATCTACAATGAGCAGTTCTTC

d_call: -
clone_size: -
j_call: TRBJ1-5
v_call: TRBV28
cdr3_aa: CASIGLRTGDSNQTQHF
cdr3_nt: TGTGCCAGCATAGGATTAAGGACTGGTGATAGCAATCAGACCCAGCATTTT

d_call: -
clone_size: once
j_call: TRBJ2-3
v_call: TRBV18
cdr3_aa: CASSQNPGHNADTQYF
cdr3_nt: TGTGCCAGCTCACAAAATCCGGGGCACAATGCAGATACGCAGTATTTT

d_call: -
clone_size: -
j_call: TRBJ1-1
v_call: TRBV6-1
cdr3_aa: CASSPRGGNTEAFF
cdr3_nt: TGTGCCAGCAGCCCGAGAGGGGGTAACACTGAAGCTTTCTTT

d_call: TRBD2
clone_size: few
j_call: TRBJ2-7
v_call: TRBV6-1
cdr3_aa: CATAPGLAGGYEQYF
cdr3_nt: TGTGCCACCGCCCCGGGACTAGCGGGAGGGTACGAGCAGTACTTC

d_call: -
clone_size: -
j_call: TRBJ2-1
v_call: TRBV6-1
cdr3_aa: CASRAPGEPRWQFF
cdr3_nt: TGTGCCAGCAGAGCTCCCGGGGAGCCCCGATGGCAGTTCTTC

d_call: -
clone_size: many
j_call: TRBJ1-1
v_call: TRBV25-1
cdr3_aa: CASRGSMNTEAFF
cdr3_nt: TGTGCCAGCAGGGGCTCCATGAACACTGAAGCTTTCTTT

d_call: TRBD1
clone_size: many
j_call: TRBJ2-3
v_call: TRBV7-2
cdr3_aa: CASSLRTGRTDTQYF
cdr3_nt: TGTGCCAGCAGCCTCAGGACAGGGCGCACAGATACGCAGTATTTT

d_call: TRBD1
clone_size: -
j_call: TRBJ1-1
v_call: TRBV19
cdr3_aa: CASSIDHGQGPNTEAFF
cdr3_nt: TGTGCCAGTAGTATCGATCACGGACAGGGGCCGAACACTGAAGCTTTCTTT